The clone carrying this T cell receptor beta chain has only one observation. This sample stems from a study of shared clonotypes between healthy human individuals. As originally analysed: ImmunoSEQ only sent back junction sequences with no quality scores, so filtering was done differently. Profiling relied on immunoSEQ multiplex PCR, and the TCRdb table lists in-frame clones only, not all of them. Clonal size and the V and J genes are those of that table, whereas D and trimming came from the DNA. The repertoire holds around 600,000 clones, with approximately 96% as singletons. Germline V CDR1 and CDR2: SGDLS, YYNGEE. This CDR3 is built from 16 residues. V was trimmed by 0 bases and J by 4 bases, leaving 17 bases between them. The naive CD8 fraction comprised CD45RO-negative cells positively selected for CCR7 and excluded terminally differentiated effector memory CD45RA+ cells.

Sequencing input: naive CD8+ T cells sorted from blood. The clonotype was recovered from a woman under 40 in good health. The gene calls are TRBV9 and TRBJ2-7, with D perhaps TRBD1 (5 bases). This CDR3 is CASSVAESGLHYEQYF. In nucleotides, the CDR3 is TGTGCCAGCAGCGTAGCCGAATCAGGGTTACATTACGAGCAGTACTTC.